The following is a TCR beta chain sequence with its context. This sample was taken from a study of blood T cell repertoires in COVID-19. The V gene's germline CDR1 is SGHAT and CDR2 FQDESV (reference sequence). The CDR3 extends over 15 amino acids. With V trimmed by 6 bases and J by 5 bases, 7 bases remained unmatched. In the authors' workflow: Amplification from reference gene primers served as the basis for estimated nucleated cell counts. The table came from immunoSEQ multiplex PCR; TCRdb's copy has only in-frame clones and leaves some out. Clone size and V and J calls were adopted from that table, with D and trimming inferred from the DNA. The top ten hold around 4% of the sample, which has 75,000 to 95,000 clones, approximately 74% seen once.

The chain combines TRBV11-1 with TRBJ2-1, with 10 bases matching TRBD2. This TCR was sampled from a man aged 65 to 79 with COVID-19, enrolled during active disease. Sequencing was done on a sample of peripheral blood. CDR3: CASSVGLAVNNEQFF. CDR3 in DNA: TGTGCCAGCAGTGTCGGACTAGCGGTCAACAATGAGCAGTTCTTC.